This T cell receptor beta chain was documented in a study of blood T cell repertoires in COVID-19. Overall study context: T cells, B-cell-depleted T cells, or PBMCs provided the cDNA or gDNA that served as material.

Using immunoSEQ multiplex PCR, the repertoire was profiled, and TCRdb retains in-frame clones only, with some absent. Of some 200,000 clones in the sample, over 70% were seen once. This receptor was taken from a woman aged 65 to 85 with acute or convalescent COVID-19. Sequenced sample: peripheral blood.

This CDR3 reads CASSPGRNTIYF. CDR3 DNA: TGTGCCAGCAGCCCAGGGCGTAACACCATATATTTT. The chain carries TRBV14 and TRBJ1-3, with D possibly TRBD1 on 5 matching bases. The CDR3 spans 12 residues. V was shortened by 4 bases and J by 7 bases, with 8 bases between the two germline ends. The germline V gene has CDR1 SGHDN and CDR2 FVKESK.